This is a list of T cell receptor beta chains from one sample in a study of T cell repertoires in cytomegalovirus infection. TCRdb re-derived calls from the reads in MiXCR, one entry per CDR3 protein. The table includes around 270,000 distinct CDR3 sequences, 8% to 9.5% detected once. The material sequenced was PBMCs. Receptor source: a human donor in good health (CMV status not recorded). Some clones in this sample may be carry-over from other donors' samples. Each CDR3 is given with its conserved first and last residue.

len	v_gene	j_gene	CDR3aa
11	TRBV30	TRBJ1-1	CAWRSSGEAFF
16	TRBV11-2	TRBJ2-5	CASSFRAGGFQETQYF
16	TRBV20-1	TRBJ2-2	CSARAPSGSHTGELFF
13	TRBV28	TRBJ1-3	CASSLWVGNTIYF
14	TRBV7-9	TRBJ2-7	CASSQGTGDNEQYF
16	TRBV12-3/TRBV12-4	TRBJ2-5	CASSLGSGGFQETQYF
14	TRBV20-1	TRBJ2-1	CSARDQSGLTEQFF
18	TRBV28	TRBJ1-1	CASSLIPWQGKVNTEAFF
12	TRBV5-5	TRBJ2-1	CASSSEGWEQFF
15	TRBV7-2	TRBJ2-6	CASSFRTRGANVLTF
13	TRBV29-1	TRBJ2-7	CSVEVGVSYEQYF
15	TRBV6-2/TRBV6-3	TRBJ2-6	CASTYEGSGANVLTF
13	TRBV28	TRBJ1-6	CASSRGSGSPLHF
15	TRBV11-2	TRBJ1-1	CASSLVGQGNTEAFF
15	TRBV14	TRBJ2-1	CASSQDRSGGAAQFF
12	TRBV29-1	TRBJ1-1	CSVEHGGSEAFF
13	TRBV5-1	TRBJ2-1	CASTPSGKNEQFF
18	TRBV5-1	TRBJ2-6	CASSQAGTGFSGANVLTF
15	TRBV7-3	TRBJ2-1	CASSFTSGSYNEQFF
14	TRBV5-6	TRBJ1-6	CASSPGQYNSPLHF
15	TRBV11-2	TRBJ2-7	CASSGQGILTYEQYF
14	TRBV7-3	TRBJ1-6	CASSPTGDGSPLHF
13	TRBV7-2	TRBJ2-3	CASSVPLVNTQYF
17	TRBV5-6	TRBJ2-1	CASSPGGLLGSYNEQFF
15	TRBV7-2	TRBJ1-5	CASSLEGVGNQPQHF
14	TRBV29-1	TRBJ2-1	CSVERTGLIDEQFF
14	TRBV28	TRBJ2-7	CASSRTDLSYEQYF
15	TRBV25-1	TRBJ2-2	CASSEEGISTGELFF
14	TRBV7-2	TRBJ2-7	CASSLATLSYEQYF
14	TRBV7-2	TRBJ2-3	CASSQIRAESPQYF
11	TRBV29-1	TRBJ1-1	CSTLWTGEAFF
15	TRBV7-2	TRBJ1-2	CASSLFLGADYGYTF
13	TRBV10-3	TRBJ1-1	CAIRDMPNTEAFF
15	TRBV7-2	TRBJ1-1	CASSLVRVGNTEAFF